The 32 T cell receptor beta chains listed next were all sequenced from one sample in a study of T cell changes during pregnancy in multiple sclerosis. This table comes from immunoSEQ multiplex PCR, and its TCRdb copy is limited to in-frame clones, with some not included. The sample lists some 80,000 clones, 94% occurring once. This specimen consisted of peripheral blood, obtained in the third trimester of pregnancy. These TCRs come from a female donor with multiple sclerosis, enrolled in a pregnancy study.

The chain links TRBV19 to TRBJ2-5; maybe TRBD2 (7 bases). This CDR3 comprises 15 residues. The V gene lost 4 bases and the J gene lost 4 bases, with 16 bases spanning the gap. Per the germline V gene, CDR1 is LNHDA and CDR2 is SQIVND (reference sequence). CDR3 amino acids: CASSTSGGGGETQYF. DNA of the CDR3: TGTGCCAGTAGTACCTCGGGGGGCGGAGGAGAGACCCAGTACTTC.

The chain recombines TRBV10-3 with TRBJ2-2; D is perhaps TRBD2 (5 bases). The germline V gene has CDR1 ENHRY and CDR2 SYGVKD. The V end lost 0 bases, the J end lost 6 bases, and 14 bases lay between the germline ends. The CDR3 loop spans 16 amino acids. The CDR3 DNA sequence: TGTGCCATCAGTGAGTCCGAGACTCTCGGGGCCGGGGAGCTGTTTTTT. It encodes CAISESETLGAGELFF.

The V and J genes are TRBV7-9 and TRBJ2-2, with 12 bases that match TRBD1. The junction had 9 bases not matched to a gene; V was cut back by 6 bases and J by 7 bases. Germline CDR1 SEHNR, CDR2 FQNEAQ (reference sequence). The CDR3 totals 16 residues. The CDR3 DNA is TGTGCCAGCAGGCCCCCGGGGACAGGGGGCATCGGGGAGCTGTTTTTT. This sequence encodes CASRPPGTGGIGELFF.

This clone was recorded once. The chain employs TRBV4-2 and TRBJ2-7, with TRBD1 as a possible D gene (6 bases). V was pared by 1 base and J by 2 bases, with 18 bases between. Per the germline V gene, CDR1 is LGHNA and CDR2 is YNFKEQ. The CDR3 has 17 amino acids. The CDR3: CASSQGVEGQGAYEQYF. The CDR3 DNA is TGTGCCAGCAGCCAAGGGGTTGAGGGACAAGGAGCCTACGAGCAGTACTTC.

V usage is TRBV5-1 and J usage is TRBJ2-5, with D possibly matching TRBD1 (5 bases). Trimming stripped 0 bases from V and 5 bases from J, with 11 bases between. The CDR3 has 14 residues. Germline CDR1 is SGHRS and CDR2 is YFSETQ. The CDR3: CASSLAGRVETQYF. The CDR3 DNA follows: TGCGCCAGCAGCTTGGCCGGCAGGGTTGAGACCCAGTACTTC.

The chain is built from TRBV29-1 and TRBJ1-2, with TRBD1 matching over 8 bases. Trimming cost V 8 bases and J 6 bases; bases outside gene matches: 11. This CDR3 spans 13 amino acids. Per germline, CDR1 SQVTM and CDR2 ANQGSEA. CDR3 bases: TGCAGCTACCTCGGCAGGGGGCGGAATGGCTACACCTTC. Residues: CSYLGRGRNGYTF.

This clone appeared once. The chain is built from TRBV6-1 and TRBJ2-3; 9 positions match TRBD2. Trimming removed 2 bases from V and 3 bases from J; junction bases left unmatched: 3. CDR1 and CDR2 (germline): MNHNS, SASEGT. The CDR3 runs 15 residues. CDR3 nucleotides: TGTGCCAGCAGTGAATTAGCGGGGGTGACAGATACGCAGTATTTT. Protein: CASSELAGVTDTQYF.

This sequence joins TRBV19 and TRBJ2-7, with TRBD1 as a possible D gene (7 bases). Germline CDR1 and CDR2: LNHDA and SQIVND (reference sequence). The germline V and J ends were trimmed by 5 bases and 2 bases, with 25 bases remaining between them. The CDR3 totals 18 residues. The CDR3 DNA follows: TGTGCCAGTAGTTCCGTTGGGGGGCTCGCGGGGACAGCCTACGAGCAGTACTTC. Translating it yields CASSSVGGLAGTAYEQYF.

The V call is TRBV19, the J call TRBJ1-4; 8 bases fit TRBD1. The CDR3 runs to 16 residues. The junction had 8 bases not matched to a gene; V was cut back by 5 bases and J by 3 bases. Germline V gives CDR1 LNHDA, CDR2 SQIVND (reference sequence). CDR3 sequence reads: CASSFTGGEPNEKLFF. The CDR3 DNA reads TGTGCCAGTAGTTTCACAGGGGGTGAACCTAATGAAAAACTGTTTTTT.

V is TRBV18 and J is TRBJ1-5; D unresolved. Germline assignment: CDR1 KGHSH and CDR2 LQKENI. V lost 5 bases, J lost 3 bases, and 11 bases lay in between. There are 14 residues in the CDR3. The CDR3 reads CASSATELNQPQHF. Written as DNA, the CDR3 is TGTGCCAGCTCAGCTACAGAACTCAATCAGCCCCAGCATTTT.

The CDR3 DNA reads TGTGCCAGCAGTGAGCGACAGGACGGGAAGACCCAGTACTTC. This translates into CASSERQDGKTQYF. This chain joins TRBV6-1 and TRBJ2-5; D is possibly TRBD1 (6 bases). The CDR3 length is 14 residues. The V gene lost 3 bases and the J gene lost 6 bases, with 14 bases spanning the gap. The germline V gene has CDR1 MNHNS and CDR2 SASEGT.

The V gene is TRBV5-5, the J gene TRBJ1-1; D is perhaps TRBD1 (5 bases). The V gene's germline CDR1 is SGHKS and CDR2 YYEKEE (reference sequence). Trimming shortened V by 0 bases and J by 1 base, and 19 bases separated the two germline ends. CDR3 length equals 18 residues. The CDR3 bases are TGTGCCAGCAGCTTGGCCATACAGGTTCTTTTGCAGAACACTGAAGCTTTCTTT. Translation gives CASSLAIQVLLQNTEAFF.

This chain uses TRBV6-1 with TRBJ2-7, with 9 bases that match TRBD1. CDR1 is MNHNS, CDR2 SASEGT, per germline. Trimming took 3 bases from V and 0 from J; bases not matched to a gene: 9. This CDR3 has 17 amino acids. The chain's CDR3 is CASSERTGGLSSYEQYF. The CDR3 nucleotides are TGTGCCAGCAGTGAGAGAACAGGGGGCCTAAGCTCCTACGAGCAGTACTTC.

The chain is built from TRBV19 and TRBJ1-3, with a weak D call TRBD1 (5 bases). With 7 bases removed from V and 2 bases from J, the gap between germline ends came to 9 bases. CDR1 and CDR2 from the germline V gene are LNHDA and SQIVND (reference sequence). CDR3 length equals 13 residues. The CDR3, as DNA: TGTGCCAGTACAGGCAGGGCTGGAAACACCATATATTTT. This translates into CASTGRAGNTIYF. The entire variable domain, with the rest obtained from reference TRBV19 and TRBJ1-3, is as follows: DGGITQSPKYLFRKEGQNVTLSCEQNLNHDAMYWYRQDPGQGLRLIYYSQIVNDFQKGDIAEGYSVSREKKESFPLTVTSAQKNPTAFYLCASTGRAGNTIYFGEGSWLTVV.

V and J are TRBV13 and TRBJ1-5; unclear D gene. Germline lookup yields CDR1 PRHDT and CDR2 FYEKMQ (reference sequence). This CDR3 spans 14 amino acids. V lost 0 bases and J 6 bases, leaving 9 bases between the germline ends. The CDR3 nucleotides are TGTGCCAGCAGCTTAGGCCAGGCAGGTCAGCCCCAGCATTTT. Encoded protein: CASSLGQAGQPQHF. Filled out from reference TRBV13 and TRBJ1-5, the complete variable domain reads AAGVIQSPRHLIKEKRETATLKCYPIPRHDTVYWYQQGPGQDPQFLISFYEKMQSDKGSIPDRFSAQQFSDYHSELNMSSLELGDSALYFCASSLGQAGQPQHFGDGTRLSIL.

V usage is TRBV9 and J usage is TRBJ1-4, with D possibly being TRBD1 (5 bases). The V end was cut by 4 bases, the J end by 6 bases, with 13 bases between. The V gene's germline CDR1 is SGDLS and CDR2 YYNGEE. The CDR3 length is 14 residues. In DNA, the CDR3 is TGTGCCAGCAGCATCTGGGGCGGTGATGAAAAACTGTTTTTT. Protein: CASSIWGGDEKLFF. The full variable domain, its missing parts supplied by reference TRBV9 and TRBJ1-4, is DSGVTQTPKHLITATGQRVTLRCSPRSGDLSVYWYQQSLDQGLQFLIQYYNGEERAKGNILERFSAQQFPDLHSELNLSSLELGDSALYFCASSIWGGDEKLFFGSGTQLSVL.

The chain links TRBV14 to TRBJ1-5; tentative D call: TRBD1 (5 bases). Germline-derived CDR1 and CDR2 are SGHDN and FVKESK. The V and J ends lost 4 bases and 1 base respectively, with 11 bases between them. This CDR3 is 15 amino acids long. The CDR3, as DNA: TGTGCCAGCAGCCCCGGGGGGGGAAGCAATCAGCCCCAGCATTTT. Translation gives CASSPGGGSNQPQHF.

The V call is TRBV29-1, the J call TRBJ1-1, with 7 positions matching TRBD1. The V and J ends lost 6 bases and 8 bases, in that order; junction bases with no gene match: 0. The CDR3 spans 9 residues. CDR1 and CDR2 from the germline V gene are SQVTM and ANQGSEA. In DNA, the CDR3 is TGCAGCGTGGACAGGGAAGCTTTCTTT. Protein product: CSVDREAFF.

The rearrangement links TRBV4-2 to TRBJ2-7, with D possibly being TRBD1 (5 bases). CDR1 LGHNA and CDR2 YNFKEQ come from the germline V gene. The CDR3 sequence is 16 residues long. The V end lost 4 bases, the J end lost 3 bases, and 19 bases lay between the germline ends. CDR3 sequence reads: CASSPEGSGKRYEQYF. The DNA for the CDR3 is TGTGCCAGCAGCCCGGAAGGGTCAGGGAAACGCTACGAGCAGTACTTC.

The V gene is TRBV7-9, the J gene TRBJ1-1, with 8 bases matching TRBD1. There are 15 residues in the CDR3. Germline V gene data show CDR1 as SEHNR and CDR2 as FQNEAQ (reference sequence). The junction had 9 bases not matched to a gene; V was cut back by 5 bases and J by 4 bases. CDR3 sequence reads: CASSRNQGAVTEAFF. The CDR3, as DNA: TGTGCCAGCAGCCGAAACCAGGGGGCTGTCACTGAAGCTTTCTTT.

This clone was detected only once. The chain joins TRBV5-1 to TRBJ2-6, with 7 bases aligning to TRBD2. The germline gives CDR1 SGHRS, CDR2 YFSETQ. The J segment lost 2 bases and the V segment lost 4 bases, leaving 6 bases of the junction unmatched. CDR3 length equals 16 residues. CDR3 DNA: TGCGCCAGCAGCGATACGGGGGGACCTGGGGCCAACGTCCTGACTTTC. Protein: CASSDTGGPGANVLTF.

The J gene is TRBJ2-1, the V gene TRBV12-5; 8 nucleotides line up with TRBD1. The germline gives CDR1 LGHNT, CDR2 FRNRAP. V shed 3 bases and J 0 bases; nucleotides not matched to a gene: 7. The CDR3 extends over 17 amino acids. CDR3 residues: CASGFETDRGSYNEQFF. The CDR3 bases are TGTGCTAGTGGTTTTGAAACCGACAGGGGCTCCTACAATGAGCAGTTCTTC.

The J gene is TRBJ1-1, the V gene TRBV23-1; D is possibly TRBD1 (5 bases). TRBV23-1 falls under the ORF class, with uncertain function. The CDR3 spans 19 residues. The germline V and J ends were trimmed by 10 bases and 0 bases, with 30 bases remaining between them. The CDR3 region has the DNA TGCGCCATCCACCGAAGGGGCGATTATAAGCCTGGCATGAACACTGAAGCTTTCTTT. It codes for CAIHRRGDYKPGMNTEAFF.

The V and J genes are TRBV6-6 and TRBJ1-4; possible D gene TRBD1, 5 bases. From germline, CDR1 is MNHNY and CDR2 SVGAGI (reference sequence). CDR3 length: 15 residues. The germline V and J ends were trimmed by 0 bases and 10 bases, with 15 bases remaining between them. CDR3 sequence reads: CASSYSSAGSAKLFF. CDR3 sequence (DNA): TGTGCCAGCAGTTACTCCTCCGCAGGGTCGGCAAAACTGTTTTTT.

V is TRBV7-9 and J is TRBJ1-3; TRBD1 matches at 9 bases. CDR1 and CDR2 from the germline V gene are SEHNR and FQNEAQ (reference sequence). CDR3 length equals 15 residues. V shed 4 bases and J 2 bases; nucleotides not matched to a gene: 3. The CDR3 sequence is CASSSGQGTGNTIYF. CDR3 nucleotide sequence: TGTGCCAGCAGCTCGGGACAGGGCACTGGAAACACCATATATTTT.

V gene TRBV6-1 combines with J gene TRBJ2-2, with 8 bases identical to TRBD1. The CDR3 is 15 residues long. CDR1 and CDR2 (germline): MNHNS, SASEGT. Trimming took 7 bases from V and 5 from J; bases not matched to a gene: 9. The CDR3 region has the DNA TGTGCCAGCAAGCTCTCGGACAGGGAGACCGGGGAGCTGTTTTTT. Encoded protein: CASKLSDRETGELFF.

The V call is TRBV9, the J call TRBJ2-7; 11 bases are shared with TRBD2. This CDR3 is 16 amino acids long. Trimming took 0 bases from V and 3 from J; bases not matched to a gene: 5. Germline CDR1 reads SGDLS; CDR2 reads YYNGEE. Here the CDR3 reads CASSVDPSGGYYEQYF. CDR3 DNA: TGTGCCAGCAGCGTAGACCCTAGCGGGGGGTACTACGAGCAGTACTTC. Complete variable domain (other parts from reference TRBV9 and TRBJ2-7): DSGVTQTPKHLITATGQRVTLRCSPRSGDLSVYWYQQSLDQGLQFLIQYYNGEERAKGNILERFSAQQFPDLHSELNLSSLELGDSALYFCASSVDPSGGYYEQYFGPGTRLTVT.

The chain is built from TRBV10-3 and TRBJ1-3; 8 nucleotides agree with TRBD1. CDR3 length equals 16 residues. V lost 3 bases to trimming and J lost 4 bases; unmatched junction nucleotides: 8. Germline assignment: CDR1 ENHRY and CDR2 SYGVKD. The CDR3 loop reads CAISEPYGTGGNTIYF. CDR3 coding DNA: TGTGCCATCAGTGAACCATATGGGACAGGAGGAAACACCATATATTTT.

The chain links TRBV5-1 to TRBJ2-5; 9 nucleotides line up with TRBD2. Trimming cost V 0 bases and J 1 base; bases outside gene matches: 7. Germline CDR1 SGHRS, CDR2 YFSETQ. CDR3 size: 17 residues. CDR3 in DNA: TGCGCCAGCAGCTTGGGGGTTAGCGGGGGCCTCCAAGAGACCCAGTACTTC. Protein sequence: CASSLGVSGGLQETQYF. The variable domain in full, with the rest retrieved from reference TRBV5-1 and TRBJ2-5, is KAGVTQTPRYLIKTRGQQVTLSCSPISGHRSVSWYQQTPGQGLQFLFEYFSETQRNKGNFPGRFSGRQFSNSRSEMNVSTLELGDSALYLCASSLGVSGGLQETQYFGPGTRLLVL.

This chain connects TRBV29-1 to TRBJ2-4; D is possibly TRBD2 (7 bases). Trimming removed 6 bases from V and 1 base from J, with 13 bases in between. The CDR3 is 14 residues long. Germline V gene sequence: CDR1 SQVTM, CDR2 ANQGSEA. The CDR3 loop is CSVKGGEAKNIQYF. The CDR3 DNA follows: TGCAGCGTAAAAGGGGGGGAGGCCAAAAACATTCAGTACTTC.

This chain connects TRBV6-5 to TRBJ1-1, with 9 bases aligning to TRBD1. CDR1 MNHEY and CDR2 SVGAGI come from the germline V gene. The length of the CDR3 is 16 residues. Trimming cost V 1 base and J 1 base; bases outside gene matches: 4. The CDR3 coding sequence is TGTGCCAGCAGTTACTTCGGGACAGGGAGGAACACTGAAGCTTTCTTT. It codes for CASSYFGTGRNTEAFF.

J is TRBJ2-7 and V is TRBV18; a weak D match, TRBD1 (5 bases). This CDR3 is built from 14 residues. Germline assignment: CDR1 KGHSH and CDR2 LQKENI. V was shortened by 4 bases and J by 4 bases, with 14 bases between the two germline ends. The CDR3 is CASSRDSLIYEQYF. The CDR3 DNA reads TGTGCCAGCTCACGAGACAGCCTGATTTACGAGCAGTACTTC.